These T cell receptor beta chains were read from a single sample in a study of OX40 agonist ivuxolimab in advanced cancers. The method was immunoSEQ multiplex PCR; TCRdb's version includes in-frame clones alone and lacks a portion of them. The table has 49,000 or so clones, roughly 82% seen once. Sequenced material: CD4+ or CD8+ T cells sorted from blood, taken in a trial of the OX40 agonist ivuxolimab. The receptors were gathered from an adult with an advanced solid tumor such as melanoma, head and neck, liver or kidney cancer. Both conserved end residues are part of each CDR3. D genes are given only for firm matches. The listing skips clone size in some rows; elsewhere it reads once, few, many or a size class.

>TRBV19|-|-|13|TRBJ1-2
TGTGCCAGTAGTATGTGGGGGTTCGACGGCTACACCTTC
CASSMWGFDGYTF
>TRBV9|TRBD1|-|15|TRBJ1-3
TGTGCCAGCAGCGTAGGGGACAGCTCTGGAAACACCATATATTTT
CASSVGDSSGNTIYF
>TRBV5-5|TRBD1|-|16|TRBJ2-7
TGTGCCAGCAGCTGGGGACAGGGGAGGACAGCCTACGAGCAGTACTTC
CASSWGQGRTAYEQYF
>TRBV5-6|TRBD2|once|16|TRBJ2-3
TGTGCCAGCAGCTTGGCCCAGCGGGAGGGCACAGATACGCAGTATTTT
CASSLAQREGTDTQYF
>TRBV7-9|-|-|12|TRBJ1-1
TGTGCCAGCAGTCCGGGGTGGGCTGAAGCTTTCTTT
CASSPGWAEAFF
>TRBV5-4|-|-|14|TRBJ1-1
TGTGCCAGCAGCTTGGAACGGGGATTCACTGAAGCTTTCTTT
CASSLERGFTEAFF
>TRBV11-2|TRBD1|-|13|TRBJ1-5
TGTGCCAGCAGCACTCAGGGGGAACAGCCCCAGCATTTT
CASSTQGEQPQHF
>TRBV2|-|-|15|TRBJ2-2
TGTGCCAGCAGTGAAATAGGGGGGAACACCGGGGAGCTGTTTTTT
CASSEIGGNTGELFF
>TRBV7-3|TRBD2|-|18|TRBJ2-2
TGTGCCAGCAGCTCCAACCCGAGAGCGGGGGGGCACACCGGGGAGCTGTTTTTT
CASSSNPRAGGHTGELFF
>TRBV5-1|TRBD1|once|15|TRBJ2-1
TGCGCCAGCAGCTGGGGAAGGGGGCGCGGTAATGAGCAGTTCTTC
CASSWGRGRGNEQFF
>TRBV5-1|TRBD1|few|15|TRBJ2-7
TGCGCCAGCAGCTTGAGGACAGGGGGTTCCTACGAGCAGTACTTC
CASSLRTGGSYEQYF
>TRBV11-3|TRBD1|-|17|TRBJ2-2
TGTGCCAGCAGCTTAACCGCCGGGACAGGGGGCGCCGGGGAGCTGTTTTTT
CASSLTAGTGGAGELFF
>TRBV28|-|-|15|TRBJ1-4
TGTGCCAGCAGTCCATCCGGGTCGGGAGGGGAAAAACTGTTTTTT
CASSPSGSGGEKLFF
>TRBV7-9|TRBD1|-|16|TRBJ2-2
TGTGCCAGCAGCTCTGACGAGACAGGGGACACCGGGGAGCTGTTTTTT
CASSSDETGDTGELFF
>TRBV11-2|TRBD2|-|15|TRBJ2-1
TGTGCCAGCAGCTTGGGTGCGGGGGGGAATAATGAGCAGTTCTTC
CASSLGAGGNNEQFF
>TRBV5-1|TRBD2|-|16|TRBJ2-3
TGCGCCAGCAGCGGGAGACTAGCGGGGAAGGGAGATACGCAGTATTTT
CASSGRLAGKGDTQYF
>TRBV6-5|-|-|12|TRBJ1-6
TGTGCCAGCAGAGAAGGGAAATCACCCCTCCACTTT
CASREGKSPLHF
>TRBV4-3|-|-|16|TRBJ1-4
TGCGCCAGCAGCCAAGAGGAGGGGGTGGCTAATGAAAAACTGTTTTTT
CASSQEEGVANEKLFF
>TRBV6-1|-|once|12|TRBJ2-1
TGTGCCAGCAGTAGAGCCCACAATGAGCAGTTCTTC
CASSRAHNEQFF
>TRBV30|-|-|12|TRBJ1-2
TGTGCCTGGGCTTATCAGGGAGGTGGCTACACCTTC
CAWAYQGGGYTF
>TRBV7-2|-|-|12|TRBJ1-5
TGTGCCAGCAGCGTGGGGTGGGAGCCCCAGCATTTT
CASSVGWEPQHF
>TRBV4-3|-|-|13|TRBJ2-7
TGCGCCAGCAGCCAAGCACGGTGGGGCGAGCAGTACTTC
CASSQARWGEQYF
>TRBV9|TRBD1|once|17|TRBJ2-1
TGTGCCAGCAGCGTGGACAGGGCATCCTTCACCTACAATGAGCAGTTCTTC
CASSVDRASFTYNEQFF
>TRBV6-5|-|-|14|TRBJ1-1
TGTGCCAGCAGTTACCAGGGAATCAACACTGAAGCTTTCTTT
CASSYQGINTEAFF
>TRBV6-1|-|-|15|TRBJ2-7
TGTGCCAGCAGGGCTGAAGTAGGTGCTAGCTACGAGCAGTACTTC
CASRAEVGASYEQYF
>TRBV29-1|-|few|12|TRBJ1-2
TGCAGCGTTCAGTCACGGGTATACGGCTACACCTTC
CSVQSRVYGYTF
>TRBV29-1|TRBD1|-|12|TRBJ1-2
TGCAGCGTCGAGACAGGGAGCTATGGCTACACCTTC
CSVETGSYGYTF